This T cell receptor (beta chain) was found in a study of blood T cell repertoires in COVID-19. Study background: Whether acute or convalescent, the COVID-19 samples came from the United States, Italy and Spain. T cells, B-cell-depleted T cells, or PBMCs provided the cDNA or gDNA that served as material.

Per the original methods: Using reference gene primer amplification, nucleated cell counts were estimated. The method was immunoSEQ multiplex PCR; TCRdb's version includes in-frame clones alone and lacks a portion of them. Clonal size and the V and J genes are those of that table, whereas D and trimming came from the DNA. This table holds fewer than 400,000 clones, around nine tenths found once. Germline V lookup: CDR1 SGHNT, CDR2 YYREEE (reference sequence). The V gene end was trimmed by 4 bases and the J gene end by 6 bases; junction bases not matched to a gene: 9. The length of the CDR3 is 15 residues.

Material for sequencing was peripheral blood. The chain is built from TRBV5-4 and TRBJ1-4; 7 bases fit TRBD1. The receptor's source is a human donor in a cohort sampled during active COVID-19. This chain's CDR3 is CASSQSRDSYEKLFF. For the CDR3, the DNA is TGTGCCAGCAGCCAAAGCCGGGACAGTTATGAAAAACTGTTTTTT.